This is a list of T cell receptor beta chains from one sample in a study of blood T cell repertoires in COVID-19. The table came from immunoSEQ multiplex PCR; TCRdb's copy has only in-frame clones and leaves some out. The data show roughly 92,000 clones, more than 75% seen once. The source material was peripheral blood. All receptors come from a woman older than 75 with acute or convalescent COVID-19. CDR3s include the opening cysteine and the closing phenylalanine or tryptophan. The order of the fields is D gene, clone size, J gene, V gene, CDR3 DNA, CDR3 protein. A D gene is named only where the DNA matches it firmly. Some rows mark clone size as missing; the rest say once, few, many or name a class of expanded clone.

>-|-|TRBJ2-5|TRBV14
TGTGCCAGCAGCCAAGAGTACAGGTTAGAAGAGACCCAGTACTTC
CASSQEYRLEETQYF
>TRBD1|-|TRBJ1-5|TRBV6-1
TGTGCCAGCAGTGAAGATAGAGGGACAGGGGACTCCATGCATTTT
CASSEDRGTGDSMHF
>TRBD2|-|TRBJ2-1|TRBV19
TGTGCCAGTAAGACTCTTAGCGGGGGGGCCTACAATGAGCAGTTCTTC
CASKTLSGGAYNEQFF
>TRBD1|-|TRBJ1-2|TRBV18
TGTGCCAGCTCACCCCGACAGGGTCACTATGGCTACACCTTC
CASSPRQGHYGYTF
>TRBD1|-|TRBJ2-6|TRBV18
TGTGCCAGCTCACCACGGGATCAATCTGGGACAGGGGCTGGGGCCAACGTCCTGACTTTC
CASSPRDQSGTGAGANVLTF
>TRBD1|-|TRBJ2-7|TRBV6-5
TGTGCCAGCAGTTTCCGACAGGGAAGGGAGCAGTACTTC
CASSFRQGREQYF
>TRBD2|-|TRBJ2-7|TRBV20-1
TGCAGTGCTAGTAGCGGGGGATCTTCCTACGAGCAGTACTTC
CSASSGGSSYEQYF
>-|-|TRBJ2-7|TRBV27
TGTGCCAGCAGTTTGACACACTCAGGTTCCTACGAGCAGTACTTC
CASSLTHSGSYEQYF
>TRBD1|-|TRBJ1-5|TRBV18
TGTGCCAGCTCAGAGACAGGGGCCCTGAGTCCCCAGCATTTT
CASSETGALSPQHF
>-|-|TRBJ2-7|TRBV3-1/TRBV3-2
TGTGCCAGCAGCCAAGGACTACAACTTGACGAGCAGTACTTC
CASSQGLQLDEQYF
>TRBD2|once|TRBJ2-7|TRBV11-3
TGTGCCCCCCCCCGGGCGGGAGGCCCCCCGAGTGGGGAGCAGTACTTC
CAPPRAGGPPSGEQYF
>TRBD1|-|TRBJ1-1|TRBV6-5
TGTGCCAGCAGTTACAGGGGGCGGTCTGAAGCTTTCTTT
CASSYRGRSEAFF
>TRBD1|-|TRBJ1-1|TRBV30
TGTGCCGCCAGACAGGGGAGGAACACTGAAGCTTTCTTT
CAARQGRNTEAFF
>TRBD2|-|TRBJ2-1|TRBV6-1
TGTGCCAGCAGTGAAACCGGGGGGGCGGGTCACAATGAGCAGTTCTTC
CASSETGGAGHNEQFF
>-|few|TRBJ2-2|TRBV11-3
TGTGCCAGCAGCTTAGCCGCCGGGGAGCTGTTTTTT
CASSLAAGELFF
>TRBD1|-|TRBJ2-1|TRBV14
TGTGCCAGCAGCCAAGATCTGGGACAGGGTACTAACAATGAGCAGTTCTTC
CASSQDLGQGTNNEQFF
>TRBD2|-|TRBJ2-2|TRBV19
TGTGCCAGTAGTCCGAGACTAGCGGGAGGGGTAAAGACCGGGGAGCTGTTTTTT
CASSPRLAGGVKTGELFF
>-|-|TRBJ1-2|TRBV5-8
TGTGCCAGCCGCCTCCCTAGGGCTGGGGGCGCCGGTGGCTACACCTTC
CASRLPRAGGAGGYTF
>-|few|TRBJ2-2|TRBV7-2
TGTGCCAGCAGCCAAGCGAGCGTAACGAACACCGGGGAGCTGTTTTTT
CASSQASVTNTGELFF
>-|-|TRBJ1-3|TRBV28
TGTGCCAGCAGTTTATCGACAGACTCTGGAAACACCATATATTTT
CASSLSTDSGNTIYF
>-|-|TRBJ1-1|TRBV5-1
TGCGCCAGCAGCTTGGGAGAGAACACTGAAGCTTTCTTT
CASSLGENTEAFF
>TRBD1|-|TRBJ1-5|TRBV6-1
TGTGCCAGCAGTGGAGGGACAGGGGGTGGCAATCAGCCCCAGCATTTT
CASSGGTGGGNQPQHF
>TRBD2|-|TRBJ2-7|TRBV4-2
TGTGCCAGCAGCCAAGAAGGGACTAGCGTGCTGAGCTCCTACGAGCAGTACTTC
CASSQEGTSVLSSYEQYF
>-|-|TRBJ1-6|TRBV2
TGTGCCAGCAGTGAAGGGACAGCCTATAATTCACCCCTCCACTTT
CASSEGTAYNSPLHF
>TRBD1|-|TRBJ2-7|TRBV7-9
TGTGCCAGCAGACCTGGACAGGGCGCTGAATACTTC
CASRPGQGAEYF
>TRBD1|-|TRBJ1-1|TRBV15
TGTGCCACCAGCAGAGACAGGGGGCAGGGGATGACTGAAGCTTTCTTT
CATSRDRGQGMTEAFF
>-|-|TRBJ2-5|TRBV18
TGTGCCAGCTCACCAAAATCGGAGACCCAGTACTTC
CASSPKSETQYF
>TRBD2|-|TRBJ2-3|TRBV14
TGTGCCAGCAGCCCACATAGCGGGAGTACAGATACGCAGTATTTT
CASSPHSGSTDTQYF
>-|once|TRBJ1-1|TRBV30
TGTGCCCACGCCGAACAGGCGGCCACTGAAGCTTTCTTT
CAHAEQAATEAFF
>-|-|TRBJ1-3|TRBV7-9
TGTGCCAGCAGCCCAGAAGGGGTACCCCGACAGGAGAGAAACACCATATATTTT
CASSPEGVPRQERNTIYF
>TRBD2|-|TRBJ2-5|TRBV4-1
TGCGCCAGCAGCCAGGTTATAGCGGGGGAGACCCAGTACTTC
CASSQVIAGETQYF
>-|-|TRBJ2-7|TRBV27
TGTGCCAGCAGTAAGTATCGCGGGCGTAGCGGCGCTTCCTACGAGCAGTACTTC
CASSKYRGRSGASYEQYF
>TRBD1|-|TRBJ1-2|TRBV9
TGTGCCAGCAGCGCTGGGGACAGGAGGCGAGGCTACACCTTC
CASSAGDRRRGYTF
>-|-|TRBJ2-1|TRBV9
TGTGCCAGCAGCGTCAGGCAGGGAAAAAATGAGCAGTTCTTC
CASSVRQGKNEQFF
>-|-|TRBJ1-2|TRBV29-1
TGCAGCGTCGCCGAGACAGGCCTGTACTATGGCTACACCTTC
CSVAETGLYYGYTF
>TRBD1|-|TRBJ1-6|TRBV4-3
TGCGCCAGCAGCCATACAGGGGGCGCTCCCTATAATTCACCCCTCCACTTT
CASSHTGGAPYNSPLHF
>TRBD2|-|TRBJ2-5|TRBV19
TGTGCCAGTAGTAGGACTAGCGGGGGGGTTGATGAAGAGACCCAGTACTTC
CASSRTSGGVDEETQYF
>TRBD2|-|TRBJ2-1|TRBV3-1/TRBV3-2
TGTGCCAGCAGCCAGGCGGGACTAGCCGGGCGGATTGAGCAGTTCTTC
CASSQAGLAGRIEQFF
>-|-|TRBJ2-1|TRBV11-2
TGTGCCAGCAGCTCTAGACGGACAGCCGACAATGAGCAGTTCTTC
CASSSRRTADNEQFF
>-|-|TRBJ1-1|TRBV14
TGTGCCAGCAGCCTTTATCGAGGGACTGAAGCTTTCTTT
CASSLYRGTEAFF
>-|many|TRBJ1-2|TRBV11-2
TGTGCCAGCAGCCCGCGGACAGCGTCCGTCTATGGCTACACCTTC
CASSPRTASVYGYTF
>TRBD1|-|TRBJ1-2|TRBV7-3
TGTGCCAGCAGCTTGGACGGGACAGGGGGCTATGGCTACACCTTC
CASSLDGTGGYGYTF
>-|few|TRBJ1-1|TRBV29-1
TGCAGCGTTGTCGGGAACACTGAAGCTTTCTTT
CSVVGNTEAFF
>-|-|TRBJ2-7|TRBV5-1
TGCGCCAGCAGCTTCACAGGCCCCTCTCTCTACGAGCAGTACTTC
CASSFTGPSLYEQYF
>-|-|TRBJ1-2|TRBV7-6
TGTGCCAGCAGCGGGGGGGTCTATGGCTACACCTTC
CASSGGVYGYTF
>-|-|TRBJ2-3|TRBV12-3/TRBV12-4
TGTGCCAGCAGTTCGCGGGGGCCAGATACGCAGTATTTT
CASSSRGPDTQYF
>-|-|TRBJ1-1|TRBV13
TGTGCCAGCAGCACCGTCGACAGATTGAACACTGAAGCTTTCTTT
CASSTVDRLNTEAFF
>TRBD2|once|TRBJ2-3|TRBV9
TGTGCCAGCAGCTACCGACTAGCGGGGAGAAGCACAGATACGCAGTATTTT
CASSYRLAGRSTDTQYF
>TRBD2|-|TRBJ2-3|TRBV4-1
TGCGCCAGCAGCCAAGATGGGCTAGCGGGACTCACAGATACGCAGTATTTT
CASSQDGLAGLTDTQYF
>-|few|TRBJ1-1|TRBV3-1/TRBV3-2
TGTGCCAGCAGCCATGATAAGGGAAAGGGAGGTGCCGACACTGAAGCTTTCTTT
CASSHDKGKGGADTEAFF
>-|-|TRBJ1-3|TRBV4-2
TGTGCCAGCAGCCGAACCGGGGGGGCGCAATACCCCAGCTCTGGAAACACCATATATTTT
CASSRTGGAQYPSSGNTIYF
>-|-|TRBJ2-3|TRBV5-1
TGCGCCAGCAGCTTGGCACAGGGACGTACAGATACGCAGTATTTT
CASSLAQGRTDTQYF
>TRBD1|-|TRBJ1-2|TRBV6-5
TGTGCCAGCAGTTACACCCGACAGGGGGCGAATGGCTACACCTTC
CASSYTRQGANGYTF
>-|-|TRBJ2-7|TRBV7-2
TGTGCCAGCCGCAAACTGGGCGGGCACTACGAGCAGTACTTC
CASRKLGGHYEQYF
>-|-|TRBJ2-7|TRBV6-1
TGTGCCAGCAGTGCCATCGACAGGGCGGGGAAGAGGGACGAGCAGTACTTC
CASSAIDRAGKRDEQYF
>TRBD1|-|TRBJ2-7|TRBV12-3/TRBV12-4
TGTGCCAGCAGGCGTGGACAGGGGACCGAGCAGTACTTC
CASRRGQGTEQYF
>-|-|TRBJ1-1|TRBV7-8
TGTGCCAGCAGCTTAGCAGGGTCCAGGGCAAATGAAGCTTTCTTT
CASSLAGSRANEAFF